This T cell receptor beta chain is from a study of tumor-infiltrating lymphocytes in oesophageal squamous cell carcinoma. TCRdb redid the calling of the PCR reads with MiXCR, one entry per CDR3 protein. The sample records some 8,300 distinct CDR3 sequences, 60% to 75% being singletons. Germline V gene lookup returns CDR1 SGHAT and CDR2 FQNNGV. The CDR3 runs 13 residues. What was sequenced was esophageal tumor tissue. V usage is TRBV11-2 and J usage is TRBJ2-5; D is ambiguous. The DNA end lines up better with TRBJ2-1; the J call may be wrong. The source of this sequence is a female donor with esophageal squamous cell carcinoma. The CDR3 DNA reads as TGTGCCAGCAGCTTTTCCCGAAGGAATGAGCAGTTCTTC. This sequence encodes CASSFSRRNEQFF.